The clone carrying this T cell receptor (beta chain) was detected only a few times. People in the exposed group encountered a COVID-19 case within 2 weeks before entering the study. This sample was taken from a study of blood T cell repertoires in COVID-19. Study details: Acute and convalescent COVID-19 specimens originated in the United States, Italy and Spain.

In the source study's methods: Reference gene primers were amplified, and this amplification served to estimate nucleated cell counts. Clones were sequenced by immunoSEQ multiplex PCR, and TCRdb holds only the in-frame ones, with some missing. V and J calls and clone size follow that table, whereas D and trimming were derived from the DNA. The sample contains 150,000 or so clones, about 85% of which appear only once. The CDR3 covers 13 residues. Trimming stripped 1 base from V and 10 bases from J, with 11 bases between. The chain uses TRBV12-3 or TRBV12-4 and TRBJ2-4; D is perhaps TRBD1 (5 bases). Specimen: PBMCs or T cells enriched from blood (not recorded which). The receptor's source is a woman aged 40 to 49 who had been exposed to COVID-19. The CDR3 sequence is CASSLDQGLIQYF. CDR3 sequence (DNA): TGTGCCAGCAGTTTAGATCAGGGATTAATTCAGTACTTC.